This T cell receptor beta chain was identified during a study of shared clonotypes between healthy human individuals. In the study's own analysis: ImmunoSEQ sequences covered only the junction and lacked quality scores; filtering therefore differed. The method was immunoSEQ multiplex PCR; TCRdb's version includes in-frame clones alone and lacks a portion of them. The DNA gave D and trimming, while V, J and clone size come from that table. The profile covers a few million clones, with around 95% appearing a single time and roughly 0.13% taken by the ten largest. Splitting of CD4+ cells produced CD45RA+ naive and CD45RA-negative memory subsets. From germline, CDR1 is SGHTA and CDR2 FQGNSA. Trimming took off 4 bases at V and 0 bases at J, with 16 bases between the two ends. This CDR3 contains 16 residues.

The TCR was taken from a man younger than 35 in good health. The sequencing input was naive CD4+ T cells sorted from blood. Subset defined: CD45RA+ positively selected. The chain links TRBV7-2 to TRBJ2-7; D might be TRBD2 (5 bases). The CDR3 coding sequence is TGTGCCAGCAGCTCCGCTTGGGAGAGGCCCTCCTACGAGCAGTACTTC. It specifies CASSSAWERPSYEQYF.